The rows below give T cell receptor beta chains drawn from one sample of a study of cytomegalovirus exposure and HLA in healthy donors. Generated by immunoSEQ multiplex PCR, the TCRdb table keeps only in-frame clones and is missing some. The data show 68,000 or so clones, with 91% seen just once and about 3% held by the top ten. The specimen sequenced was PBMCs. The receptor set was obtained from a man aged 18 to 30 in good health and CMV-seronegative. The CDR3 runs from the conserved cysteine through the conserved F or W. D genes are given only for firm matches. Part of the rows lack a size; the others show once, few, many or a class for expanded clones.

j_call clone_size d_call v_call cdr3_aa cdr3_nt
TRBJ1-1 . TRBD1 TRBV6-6 CASSTGVAAFF TGTGCCAGCAGCACAGGGGTAGCTGCTTTCTTT
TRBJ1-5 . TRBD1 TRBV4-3 CASSQEGGGTVYSNQPQHF TGCGCCAGCAGCCAAGAAGGCGGGGGGACAGTGTATAGCAATCAGCCCCAGCATTTT
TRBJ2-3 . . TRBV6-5 CATAKGASGSNTQYF TGTGCCACCGCTAAGGGGGCTAGCGGGTCAAATACGCAGTATTTT
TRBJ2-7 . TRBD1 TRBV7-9 CASSSNQRDSHSYEQYF TGTGCCAGCAGCTCCAATCAACGGGACAGCCACTCCTACGAGCAGTACTTC
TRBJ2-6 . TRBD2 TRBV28 CASNDGGEHSGANVLTF TGTGCCAGCAACGATGGGGGGGAGCACTCTGGGGCCAACGTCCTGACTTTC
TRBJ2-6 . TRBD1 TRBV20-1 CSAQGQPYLTF TGCAGTGCGCAGGGACAGCCCTACCTGACTTTC
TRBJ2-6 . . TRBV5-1 CASSLAGVTGANVLTF TGCGCCAGCAGCTTGGCCGGGGTGACTGGGGCCAACGTCCTGACTTTC
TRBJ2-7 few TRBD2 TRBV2 CASSVRTSGRGEQYF TGTGCCAGCAGTGTCCGGACTAGCGGGAGAGGCGAGCAGTACTTC
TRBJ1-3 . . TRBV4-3 CASSQEGTEPGNTIYF TGCGCCAGCAGCCAAGAAGGCACAGAGCCTGGAAACACCATATATTTT
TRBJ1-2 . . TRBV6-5 CASSRQVPNYGYTF TGTGCCAGCAGCAGACAGGTCCCAAACTATGGCTACACCTTC
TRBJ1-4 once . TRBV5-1 CASSLGDSNNEKLFF TGCGCCAGCAGCTTGGGGGACTCAAATAATGAAAAACTGTTTTTT
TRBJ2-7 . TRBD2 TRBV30 CAWSVLLGLAEEQYF TGTGCCTGGAGTGTACTTCTCGGACTAGCTGAGGAGCAGTACTTC
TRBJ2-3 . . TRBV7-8 CASSSTGAGDTQYF TGTGCCAGCAGCTCAACCGGGGCGGGGGATACGCAGTATTTT
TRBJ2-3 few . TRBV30 CAWSEDTYTDTQYF TGTGCCTGGAGTGAGGACACCTACACAGATACGCAGTATTTT
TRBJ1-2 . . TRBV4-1 CASSSPPQGNYGYTF TGCGCCAGCAGCTCTCCCCCCCAGGGGAACTATGGCTACACCTTC
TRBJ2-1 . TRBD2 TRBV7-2 CASSLAASGNFNEQFF TGTGCCAGCAGCTTAGCGGCTAGCGGGAATTTCAATGAGCAGTTCTTC
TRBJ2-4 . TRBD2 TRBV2 CASSKEGGLAGQLAKNIQYF TGTGCCAGCAGTAAAGAGGGAGGACTAGCGGGACAACTAGCCAAAAACATTCAGTACTTC
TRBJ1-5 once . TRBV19 CASSIEGLSNQPQHF TGTGCCAGTAGTATAGAGGGGCTTAGCAATCAGCCCCAGCATTTT
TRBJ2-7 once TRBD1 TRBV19 CASRGTGSPYEQYF TGTGCCAGTAGGGGGACAGGGTCCCCCTACGAGCAGTACTTC
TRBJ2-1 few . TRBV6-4 CASSGGGGPSNEQFF TGTGCCAGCAGTGGGGGAGGAGGGCCAAGCAATGAGCAGTTCTTC
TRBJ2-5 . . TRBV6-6 CASRSYEANQETQYF TGTGCCAGCAGGTCCTACGAGGCTAACCAAGAGACCCAGTACTTC
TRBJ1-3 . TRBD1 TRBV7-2 CASSDRGTNGNTIYF TGTGCCAGCAGCGACAGGGGTACGAATGGAAACACCATATATTTT
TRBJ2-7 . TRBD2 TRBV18 CASSPLNSGIRYHEQYF TGTGCCAGCTCACCCCTGAATAGCGGGATCAGGTACCACGAGCAGTACTTC
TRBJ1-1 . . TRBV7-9 CASSLASVGRIEAFF TGTGCCAGCAGCTTAGCTTCTGTAGGGAGGATTGAAGCTTTCTTT
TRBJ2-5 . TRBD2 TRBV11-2 CASSLPAGGRETQYF TGTGCCAGCAGCTTACCAGCGGGAGGGCGGGAGACCCAGTACTTC
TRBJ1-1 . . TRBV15 CATSTPAGNTEAFF TGTGCCACCAGCACCCCTGCAGGCAACACTGAAGCTTTCTTT
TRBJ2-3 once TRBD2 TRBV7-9 CASSPGAGEADTQYF TGTGCCAGCAGCCCCGGGGCGGGAGAGGCAGATACGCAGTATTTT
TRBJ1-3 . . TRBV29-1 CSVQSPGSGNTIYF TGCAGCGTCCAAAGCCCGGGTTCTGGAAACACCATATATTTT
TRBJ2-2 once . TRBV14 CASSAGPTGELFF TGTGCCAGCAGCGCGGGCCCTACCGGGGAGCTGTTTTTT
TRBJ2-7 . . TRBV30 CAWSVTAGRAYEQYF TGTGCCTGGAGTGTAACGGCGGGAAGAGCATACGAGCAGTACTTC
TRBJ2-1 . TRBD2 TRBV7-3 CASSLSSGRASEQFF TGTGCCAGCAGCTTATCTAGCGGGAGGGCCAGTGAGCAGTTCTTC
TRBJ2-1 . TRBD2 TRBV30 CAWRSSGLVSSYNEQFF TGTGCCTGGCGGTCTAGCGGACTCGTCAGCTCCTACAATGAGCAGTTCTTC
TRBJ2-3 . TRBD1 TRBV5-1 CASSVDRDLQYF TGCGCCAGCAGCGTGGACAGGGACCTTCAGTATTTT
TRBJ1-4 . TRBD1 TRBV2 CASKAVTGNEKLFF TGTGCCAGCAAGGCCGTGACAGGGAATGAAAAACTGTTTTTT
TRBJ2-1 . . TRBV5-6 CASSLPPGFFEQFF TGTGCCAGCAGCTTGCCGCCAGGATTTTTTGAGCAGTTCTTC
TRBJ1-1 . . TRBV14 CASSQDLVGISEAFF TGTGCCAGCAGCCAAGATCTAGTCGGGATTAGTGAAGCTTTCTTT
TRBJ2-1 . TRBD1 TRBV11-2 CASSGLPRGIYNEQFF TGTGCCAGCAGCGGACTGCCCAGGGGGATCTACAATGAGCAGTTCTTC
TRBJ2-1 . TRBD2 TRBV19 CASSPSGTSNLRANNEQFF TGTGCCAGTAGTCCCTCGGGGACTAGCAATCTAAGGGCTAACAATGAGCAGTTCTTC
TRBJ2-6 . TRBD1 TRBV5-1 CASSLGQGAHGANVLTF TGCGCCAGCAGCCTAGGACAGGGGGCGCATGGGGCCAACGTCCTGACTTTC
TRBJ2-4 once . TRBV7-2 CASSSQGGNDIQYF TGTGCCAGCAGCTCCCAGGGGGGCAATGACATTCAGTACTTC
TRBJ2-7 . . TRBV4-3 CASSHNRRAYEQYF TGCGCCAGCAGCCATAATAGAAGAGCCTACGAGCAGTACTTC
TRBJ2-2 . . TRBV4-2 CASSQTRVAGTGELFF TGTGCCAGCAGCCAAACACGGGTTGCCGGTACCGGGGAGCTGTTTTTT
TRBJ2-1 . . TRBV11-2 CASSWGQRGQFF TGTGCCAGTTCCTGGGGACAACGGGGGCAGTTCTTC
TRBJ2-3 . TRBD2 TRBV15 CATSRVQEIGLAGSDTQYF TGTGCCACCAGCAGAGTGCAGGAGATCGGACTAGCGGGGTCAGATACGCAGTATTTT
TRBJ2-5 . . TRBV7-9 CASRTGLQETQYF TGTGCCAGCAGAACGGGACTCCAAGAGACCCAGTACTTC
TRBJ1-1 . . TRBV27 CASSLLGDSRAFF TGTGCCAGCAGTTTATTGGGCGATTCCAGAGCTTTCTTT